These 21 T cell receptor beta chains share one sample of origin, sequenced in a study of blood T cells in healthy people across ages. Then a second PCR, running about 6 to 12 cycles, was carried out with a sample-barcoded 5' primer and a J-beta primer mix. One entry per CDR3 protein, called by TCRdb with MiXCR from the 5' RACE reads. The sample carries 800,000 to 900,000 distinct CDR3 sequences, 62% recorded once. The sample consisted of blood. All receptors derive from a man aged 30 to 39 in good health.

The chain joins TRBV5-1 to TRBJ2-5; TRBD2 is a possible D gene (5 bases). The J call may be in error: the DNA end matches TRBJ2-7 better. From germline, CDR1 is SGHRS and CDR2 YFSETQ. This CDR3 comprises 14 residues. The CDR3 here is CASSPGILAYEQYF. The CDR3 bases are TGCGCCAGCAGCCCCGGGATTTTGGCCTACGAGCAGTACTTC.

The V gene is TRBV25-1, the J gene TRBJ2-1; 7 nucleotides line up with TRBD2. After removal of 10 bases from V and 2 bases from J, the junction contained 5 bases not matched to a gene. Germline assignment: CDR1 MGHDK and CDR2 SYGVNS. This CDR3 spans 13 amino acids. CDR3 sequence (DNA): TGTGCCATCGCTAGCGGCGCCTACAATGAGCAGTTCTTC. This encodes CAIASGAYNEQFF.

This chain connects TRBV2 to TRBJ2-3, with TRBD2 identical over 10 bases. The CDR3 totals 18 residues. V shed 4 bases, J shed 2 bases, and the junction held 12 bases outside the gene matches. The germline V gene has CDR1 SNHLY and CDR2 FYNNEI. The CDR3 DNA reads as TGTGCCAGCAGTGGGCCCCCCCCTAGCGGGGGCTACACAGATACGCAGTATTTT. Translation: CASSGPPPSGGYTDTQYF.

V is TRBV12-3 or TRBV12-4 and J is TRBJ2-3, with D hard to call. V was cut by 2 bases and J by 11 bases, with 11 bases left in between. This CDR3 has 12 amino acids. CDR3 protein: CASSLRPGLQYF. CDR3 in DNA: TGTGCCAGCAGTTTACGCCCGGGTTTGCAGTATTTT.

The chain recombines TRBV4-2 with TRBJ2-7; perhaps D is TRBD1 or TRBD2 (5 bases each). V was cut by 3 bases and J by 3 bases, with 15 bases left in between. Germline CDR1 LGHNA, CDR2 YNFKEQ. The CDR3 runs to 15 residues. The CDR3 nucleotides read TGTGCCAGCAGCCACCCGGGACCAGGGATCTACGAGCAGTACTTC. This sequence encodes CASSHPGPGIYEQYF.

The V and J genes are TRBV6-5 and TRBJ2-5; D possibly corresponds to TRBD2 (5 bases). V was trimmed by 0 bases and J by 2 bases, leaving 13 bases between them. The V gene's germline CDR1 is MNHEY and CDR2 SVGAGI. The CDR3 is 16 residues long. For the CDR3, the DNA is TGTGCCAGCAGTTACTCGTTGACTGGCGGGCAAGAGACCCAGTACTTC. This codes for CASSYSLTGGQETQYF.

This clonotype has just a few counts. The chain links TRBV12-3 or TRBV12-4 to TRBJ2-7, with D unresolved. Trimming removed 7 bases at V and 0 bases at J, with 4 bases between. The CDR3 has 11 amino acids. Here the CDR3 DNA reads TGTGCCAGCAAGAACTCCTACGAGCAGTACTTC. It translates to CASKNSYEQYF.

The chain uses TRBV11-2 and TRBJ2-1; D remains ambiguous. In germline, CDR1 is SGHAT, CDR2 FQNNGV. The ends were cut back, 2 bases at V and 6 bases at J, with 8 bases in the middle. The CDR3 totals 13 residues. The CDR3 DNA reads as TGTGCCAGCAGCTTACGGGCTATCAATGAGCAGTTCTTC. The encoded protein is CASSLRAINEQFF.

With regard to this clonotype: One end of the junction fails to match germline, which may point to a read error. The gene calls are TRBV6-1 and TRBJ2-2, with D unresolved. Per germline, CDR1 MNHNS and CDR2 SASEGT. This CDR3 comprises 11 residues. This chain's CDR3 is CTSSYTGELFF. The CDR3 DNA reads TGTACCAGCAGCTACACCGGGGAGCTGTTTTTT.

The V gene is TRBV7-9, the J gene TRBJ2-7, with D uncertain. The V end was cut by 0 bases, the J end by 5 bases, with 11 bases between. CDR3 length equals 14 residues. Germline V lookup: CDR1 SEHNR, CDR2 FQNEAQ (reference sequence). CDR3 nucleotides: TGTGCCAGCAGCTTAGCCGACGCACGAGACGAGCAGTACTTC. Translating gives CASSLADARDEQYF.

This clonotype occurred many times. The chain joins TRBV11-2 to TRBJ2-7, with D tentatively TRBD2 (5 bases). The J call is doubtful: the DNA matches TRBJ2-5 better. Germline CDR1 SGHAT, CDR2 FQNNGV. The CDR3 covers 13 residues. CDR3 sequence (DNA): TGTGCCAGCAGCTTAGCGGGGTCGGAGACCCAGTACTTC. This sequence encodes CASSLAGSETQYF.

The rearrangement links TRBV27 to TRBJ1-2, with a weak D call TRBD1 (6 bases). V shed 5 bases and J shed 4 bases, with 11 bases lying between them. This CDR3 contains 13 residues. CDR1 is MNHEY, CDR2 SMNVEV, per germline (reference sequence). The CDR3 DNA sequence: TGTGCCAGCAGTCTCCGGGACACCTATGGCTACACCTTC. Its protein is CASSLRDTYGYTF.

The rearrangement uses TRBV4-3 and TRBJ1-1; the D is unclear. Germline CDR1 reads LGHNA; CDR2 reads YSLEER. Trimming pared 0 bases from V and 0 bases from J, leaving 8 bases between. CDR3 length: 15 residues. DNA for the CDR3: TGCGCCAGCAGCCAAGATGCAGAGATGAACACTGAAGCTTTCTTT. Its translation is CASSQDAEMNTEAFF.

V usage is TRBV30 and J usage is TRBJ2-5, with TRBD2 identical over 8 bases. The DNA end is a closer match to TRBJ2-7, so the J assignment may be wrong. Looked up from germline, CDR1 is GTSNPN and CDR2 is SVGIG (reference sequence). The CDR3 is 13 residues long. CDR3 DNA: TGTGCCTGGAGTGGGGGACTAGGCGACGAGCAGTACTTC. Translation: CAWSGGLGDEQYF.

The chain recombines TRBV10-3 with TRBJ2-4, with no clear D. The assigned J gene may be wrong: the sequence end matches TRBJ2-7 better. The CDR3 covers 11 residues. Germline values: CDR1 ENHRY, CDR2 SYGVKD. The CDR3 DNA is TGTGCCATCAGTCGTCGGGACGAGCAGTACTTC. Protein product: CAISRRDEQYF.

The chain carries TRBV12-3 or TRBV12-4 and TRBJ2-7, with D tentatively TRBD1 (6 bases). The CDR3 consists of 17 residues. V dropped 5 bases and J dropped 3 bases, with 23 bases sitting between them. The CDR3 nucleotides are TGTGCCAGCAGTCCATACTCCACAGGGAATCTTCTCTACGAGCAGTACTTC. It encodes CASSPYSTGNLLYEQYF.

This chain uses TRBV12-3 or TRBV12-4 with TRBJ2-3; D may match TRBD1 or TRBD2 (6 bases each). The length of the CDR3 is 15 residues. Deletions cut 3 bases from V and 2 bases from J, with 12 bases between. The CDR3 reads CASSFPGGPTDTQYF. In nucleotides, the CDR3 is TGTGCCAGCAGTTTCCCTGGGGGGCCCACAGATACGCAGTATTTT.

This clonotype was recorded a few times. V is TRBV5-1 and J is TRBJ2-2; 9 bases are shared with TRBD2. The V gene's germline CDR1 is SGHRS and CDR2 YFSETQ. The CDR3 is made up of 16 amino acids. J gave up 4 bases and V 3 bases, and 7 bases lay outside the gene matches. The CDR3 sequence is CASSSLSGGLTGELFF. The CDR3 nucleotides are TGCGCCAGCAGCTCGCTTAGCGGGGGACTCACCGGGGAGCTGTTTTTT.

The chain recombines TRBV6-5 with TRBJ2-1; D is uncertain. The V and J ends lost 2 bases and 4 bases respectively, with 12 bases between them. The germline CDR1 and CDR2 sequences are MNHEY and SVGAGI. There are 15 residues in the CDR3. The CDR3 region is CASSYIGRPYNEQFF. In nucleotides, the CDR3 is TGTGCCAGCAGTTACATAGGGCGCCCGTACAATGAGCAGTTCTTC.

The genes are TRBV2 and TRBJ1-2; D remains unclear. Germline V gene sequence: CDR1 SNHLY, CDR2 FYNNEI. This CDR3 has 13 residues. Trimming took 4 bases from V and 7 from J, leaving 13 bases between them. CDR3 in DNA: TGTGCCAGCAGTGGGGAAGGGCCCATTGGCTACACCTTC. This translates into CASSGEGPIGYTF.

This clonotype has more than one count but fewer than ten. The rearrangement joins TRBV28 to TRBJ2-7, with D maybe TRBD1 (5 bases). The ends were cut back, 6 bases at V and 12 bases at J, with 18 bases in the middle. This CDR3 is built from 12 residues. Germline V CDR1 and CDR2: MDHEN, SYDVKM. The CDR3 loop reads CASRRTGSSSYF. Here the CDR3 DNA reads TGTGCCAGCAGGCGAACAGGTAGTAGTTCGTACTTC.